Below, 23 T cell receptor beta chains from the same sample are listed, as sequenced in a study of T cell changes during pregnancy in multiple sclerosis. Assay used: immunoSEQ multiplex PCR; TCRdb lists only in-frame clones, some missing. The sample shows about 60,000 clones, 90% of them seen only once. The source was peripheral blood, collected in the third trimester of pregnancy. The source of these receptors is a female donor in good health, enrolled as a control in a pregnancy study.

The rearrangement uses TRBV10-3 and TRBJ1-1; D not resolved. The CDR3 extends over 17 amino acids. The germline V and J ends were trimmed by 0 bases and 0 bases, with 14 bases remaining between them. The germline V gene has CDR1 ENHRY and CDR2 SYGVKD. Here the CDR3 reads CAISESLISDMNTEAFF. CDR3 nucleotides: TGTGCCATCAGTGAGTCTTTAATTTCAGACATGAACACTGAAGCTTTCTTT.

This clone showed up just once. V and J are TRBV11-2 and TRBJ2-7, with 7 nucleotides matching TRBD2. Germline CDR1 and CDR2: SGHAT and FQNNGV. This CDR3 has 15 amino acids. The V and J ends lost 3 bases and 0 bases, in that order; junction bases with no gene match: 5. This chain's CDR3 is CASSFSGTLSYEQYF. CDR3 DNA: TGTGCCAGCAGCTTCAGCGGGACCCTCTCCTACGAGCAGTACTTC.

The chain uses TRBV10-3 and TRBJ1-6, with TRBD1 identical over 9 bases. Germline assignment: CDR1 ENHRY and CDR2 SYGVKD. CDR3 length: 16 amino acids. Trimming took 0 bases from V and 7 from J; bases not matched to a gene: 4. The CDR3 protein is CAISESGQGYNSPLHF. DNA for the CDR3: TGTGCCATCAGTGAGTCGGGACAGGGTTACAATTCACCCCTCCACTTT.

The chain employs TRBV6-5 and TRBJ2-5, with D unresolved. Per germline, CDR1 MNHEY and CDR2 SVGAGI. There are 14 residues in the CDR3. V lost 0 bases to trimming and J lost 5 bases, with 10 bases between them. CDR3 amino acids: CASSYSGAAETQYF. In DNA form, the CDR3 reads TGTGCCAGCAGTTACTCGGGTGCGGCTGAGACCCAGTACTTC.

The V call is TRBV7-2, the J call TRBJ2-7; 10 nucleotides align to TRBD2. Germline assignment: CDR1 SGHTA and CDR2 FQGNSA. Losses at the gene ends were 6 bases for V and 3 bases for J; bases not matched to a gene: 2. CDR3 size: 13 residues. The CDR3 coding sequence is TGTGCCAGCAGTATAGCGGGAGGCTACGAGCAGTACTTC. Translated: CASSIAGGYEQYF.

The count of this clone is one. The V call is TRBV5-1, the J call TRBJ2-3, with TRBD2 as a possible D gene (5 bases). V lost 7 bases to trimming and J lost 5 bases, with 11 bases between them. This CDR3 has 12 amino acids. Per the germline V gene, CDR1 is SGHRS and CDR2 is YFSETQ. CDR3 coding DNA: TGCGCCAGCCAAAGCGGAAGAGATACGCAGTATTTT. Its translation is CASQSGRDTQYF.

The CDR3 loop reads CASSPDSRSYEQYF. Written as DNA, the CDR3 is TGTGCCAGCAGTCCGGACAGCCGCTCCTACGAGCAGTACTTC. The genes are TRBV28 and TRBJ2-7; D might be TRBD1 (6 bases). The germline gives CDR1 MDHEN, CDR2 SYDVKM. V dropped 5 bases and J dropped 0 bases, with 11 bases sitting between them. The CDR3 consists of 14 residues.

This rearrangement joins TRBV29-1 to TRBJ1-6; D is possibly TRBD1 (5 bases). The CDR3 covers 13 residues. The germline V gene encodes CDR1 SQVTM and CDR2 ANQGSEA. V lost 4 bases and J 10 bases, leaving 14 bases between the germline ends. CDR3 sequence reads: CSVASGYGSPLHF. The CDR3 DNA reads as TGCAGCGTTGCGTCAGGGTATGGCTCACCCCTCCACTTT.

The chain couples TRBV2 to TRBJ2-1; 7 nucleotides agree with TRBD2. Germline-derived CDR1 and CDR2 are SNHLY and FYNNEI. J gave up 1 base and V 6 bases, and 6 bases lay outside the gene matches. CDR3 size: 15 residues. CDR3 sequence: CASSYRGLSYNEQFF. The DNA for the CDR3 is TGTGCCAGCAGCTACCGGGGACTATCCTACAATGAGCAGTTCTTC.

This clone was seen a single time. The J gene is TRBJ1-4, the V gene TRBV30; the match to TRBD1 covers 7 bases. Germline V gives CDR1 GTSNPN, CDR2 SVGIG (reference sequence). This CDR3 comprises 15 residues. V lost 0 bases and J lost 7; bases outside the gene matches: 8. DNA for the CDR3: TGTGCCTGGAGTGTAATACAGGGGTTAAGTGAAAAACTGTTTTTT. Translated, it gives CAWSVIQGLSEKLFF.

CDR3 in amino acids: CAIGTSGGAVETQYF. The CDR3 DNA follows: TGTGCCATCGGGACTAGCGGGGGGGCAGTAGAGACCCAGTACTTC. This chain joins TRBV10-3 and TRBJ2-5, with 16 bases identical to TRBD2. The V segment lost 8 bases and the J segment 4 bases; nucleotides outside the gene matches: 4. This CDR3 comprises 15 residues. Germline V gene sequence: CDR1 ENHRY, CDR2 SYGVKD.

The CDR3 spells CASRSRGTTDTQYF. The DNA for the CDR3 is TGTGCCAGCAGATCCAGGGGGACCACAGATACGCAGTATTTT. The chain has TRBV6-5 and TRBJ2-3; 7 bases fit TRBD1. CDR1 and CDR2 (germline): MNHEY, SVGAGI. CDR3 length: 14 amino acids. The ends lost 6 bases at V and 2 bases at J; junction bases unmatched: 5.

The chain recombines TRBV7-9 with TRBJ1-1, with 7 nucleotides matching TRBD1. The length of the CDR3 is 14 residues. The V and J ends lost 1 base and 5 bases, in that order; junction bases with no gene match: 4. CDR1 is SEHNR, CDR2 FQNEAQ, per germline (reference sequence). For the CDR3, the DNA is TGTGCCAGCAGCTTAGGGACAGGTGAGACTGAAGCTTTCTTT. As protein: CASSLGTGETEAFF.

This rearrangement joins TRBV4-1 to TRBJ2-3, with TRBD2 matching 7 bases. Per germline, CDR1 MGHRA and CDR2 YSYEKL. The trim removed 4 bases at V and 3 bases at J, leaving 13 bases unmatched. The CDR3 runs to 17 residues. The CDR3: CASSRIYDGRTTDTQYF. In nucleotides, the CDR3 is TGCGCCAGCAGCCGCATTTATGACGGGAGGACGACAGATACGCAGTATTTT.

The chain employs TRBV5-1 and TRBJ2-7; TRBD1 aligns across 8 bases. V lost 3 bases and J lost 0; bases outside the gene matches: 5. Per germline, CDR1 SGHRS and CDR2 YFSETQ. The CDR3 has 15 amino acids. The CDR3 sequence is CASSSRTGSSYEQYF. In DNA, the CDR3 is TGCGCCAGCAGCTCTCGGACAGGGAGCTCCTACGAGCAGTACTTC.

CDR3 sequence reads: CAISESERERTYEQYF. The DNA for the CDR3 is TGTGCCATCAGTGAGTCAGAACGGGAGCGCACCTACGAGCAGTACTTC. The chain employs TRBV10-3 and TRBJ2-7; maybe TRBD2 (6 bases). The CDR3 length is 16 residues. The ends were cut back, 0 bases at V and 2 bases at J, with 14 bases in the middle. Germline CDR1 reads ENHRY; CDR2 reads SYGVKD.

V is TRBV6-5 and J is TRBJ1-5, with 9 positions matching TRBD1. V trimming: 6 bases; J trimming: 8 bases; junction bases outside the gene matches: 11. Per germline, CDR1 MNHEY and CDR2 SVGAGI. The CDR3 sequence is 15 residues long. In nucleotides, the CDR3 is TGTGCCAGCAGCTCCGGGACAGGGTGGGAAAAGCCCCAGCATTTT. Its translation: CASSSGTGWEKPQHF.

The DNA of the CDR3 is TGCAGCGGCCTGGATGCGACTGGTCTGTTCTTC. This gives the protein CSGLDATGLFF. The rearrangement uses TRBV29-1 and TRBJ2-1; no firm D call. Germline values: CDR1 SQVTM, CDR2 ANQGSEA. V lost 7 bases and J lost 15, with 19 bases in between. The CDR3 loop spans 11 amino acids.

This chain connects TRBV5-1 to TRBJ1-2; tentative D call: TRBD1 (6 bases). V was trimmed by 0 bases and J by 7 bases, leaving 13 bases between them. Germline V gene lookup returns CDR1 SGHRS and CDR2 YFSETQ. This CDR3 is built from 14 residues. The chain's CDR3 is CASSLAAGASGYTF. Written as DNA, the CDR3 is TGCGCCAGCAGCTTGGCTGCAGGGGCAAGTGGCTACACCTTC.

The chain couples TRBV5-1 to TRBJ1-2; perhaps TRBD1 as D (5 bases). V lost 7 bases to trimming and J lost 7 bases, with 17 bases between them. Germline V lookup: CDR1 SGHRS, CDR2 YFSETQ. The CDR3 is 13 amino acids. Written as DNA, the CDR3 is TGCGCCAGCGGGGGGTCGGAGGGGAGTGGCTACACCTTC. It encodes CASGGSEGSGYTF.

This rearrangement joins TRBV19 to TRBJ2-5, with TRBD2 matching 7 bases. Germline V gene lookup returns CDR1 LNHDA and CDR2 SQIVND (reference sequence). The CDR3 has 15 residues. Losses at the gene ends were 8 bases for V and 0 bases for J; bases not matched to a gene: 9. The CDR3 sequence is CASRSGVGYQETQYF. The CDR3 DNA reads TGTGCCAGTCGAAGCGGGGTGGGTTACCAAGAGACCCAGTACTTC.

This chain joins TRBV4-1 and TRBJ2-3; D is unresolved. Germline V CDR1 and CDR2: MGHRA, YSYEKL. The CDR3 is 16 residues long. V dropped 1 base and J dropped 3 bases, with 14 bases sitting between them. The DNA for the CDR3 is TGCGCCAGCAGCCAAGTTGCCGTCCTAGGAACAGATACGCAGTATTTT. This translates into CASSQVAVLGTDTQYF.

CDR3 in amino acids: CASSLVGQRGRGETQYF. The CDR3 region has the DNA TGTGCCAGCAGCTTAGTGGGACAGAGGGGCAGAGGGGAGACCCAGTACTTC. The chain joins TRBV7-2 to TRBJ2-5; TRBD1 agrees at 7 bases. This CDR3 spans 17 amino acids. Germline assignment: CDR1 SGHTA and CDR2 FQGNSA. V was clipped by 1 base and J by 5 bases; unmatched bases: 13.